This T cell receptor beta chain comes out of a study of T cell responses to AZD1222 COVID-19 vaccine. Study-level results: The study found Spike-specific TCR breadth and depth rose after two AZD1222 doses.

On this clone: Its target is not known.

Clones were read by immunoSEQ multiplex PCR, and TCRdb kept only the in-frame ones, dropping some. The sample holds about 110,000 clones, around 89% seen once. Germline V CDR1 and CDR2: MRHNA, SNTAGT. Trimming shortened V by 6 bases and J by 8 bases, and 19 bases separated the two germline ends. The CDR3 sequence is 15 residues long. Sequences were derived from peripheral blood, sampled on day 0 of AZD1222 vaccination. This TCR derives from an adult in good health. The chain joins TRBV6-4 to TRBJ1-4; D is unresolved. CDR3 loop: CASSRRAGNGEKLFF. As DNA, the CDR3 is TGTGCCAGCAGCCGTAGAGCGGGGAATGGCGAAAAACTGTTTTTT.